The clone carrying this T cell receptor beta chain occurred many times. Its antigen is as yet unknown. Germline values: CDR1 LGHDT, CDR2 YNNKEL (reference sequence). The CDR3 is 15 residues long. Deletions cut 3 bases from V and 6 bases from J, with 17 bases between. This sample stems from a study of identical twins. One entry per CDR3 protein, called by TCRdb with MiXCR from the 5' RACE reads. The sample shows approximately 590,000 distinct CDR3 sequences, around 9.6% of them seen only once. Findings and caveats of the study: Fewer insertions were carried by abundant cord blood beta clonotypes, but none was seen in memory repertoires. Twin-shared out-of-frame alpha sequences were enriched for low generation probability. Modeled out-of-frame TCR alpha sharing in monozygotic twins fell below observed levels.

The sample was also reused in another study, on yellow fever vaccine responses in identical twins.

This chain links TRBV3-1 with TRBJ1-2; D gene unclear. Sequences were obtained from PBMCs. The receptor was isolated from a woman in her late teens or twenties in good health. CDR3 nucleotides: TGTGCCAGCAGCCATATAGTCGGGCCCGGTGATGGCTACACCTTC. It encodes CASSHIVGPGDGYTF. Looking up the rest from reference TRBV3-1 and TRBJ1-2 gives the full variable domain: DTAVSQTPKYLVTQMGNDKSIKCEQNLGHDTMYWYKQDSKKFLKIMFSYNNKELIINETVPNRFSPKSPDKAHLNLHINSLELGDSAVYFCASSHIVGPGDGYTFGSGTRLTVV.